The clone carrying this T cell receptor (beta chain) is a singleton in its sample. This entry belongs to a study of blood T cell repertoires in COVID-19. Whole-study context: Whether acute or convalescent, the COVID-19 samples came from the United States, Italy and Spain. PBMCs, B-cell-depleted T cells, or T cells provided the cDNA or gDNA that made up the material.

In the original workflow: The authors estimated nucleated cell counts from reference gene primer amplification. Assay used: immunoSEQ multiplex PCR; TCRdb lists only in-frame clones, some missing. V, J and clone size derive from that table, while D and trimming were established from the DNA sequence. Of approximately 24,000 clones listed, 94% are singletons. The sample taken for sequencing was peripheral blood. The TCR sequence derives from a woman in her fifties or sixties with active COVID-19.

The CDR3 DNA reads as TGCGCCAGCAGCTTGGGGGGACACCCCTACGAGCAGTACTTC. This sequence encodes CASSLGGHPYEQYF. J is TRBJ2-7 and V is TRBV5-1; the D gene is possibly TRBD1 (6 bases). There are 14 residues in the CDR3. Trimming left V 0 bases short and J 2 bases short, with 9 bases between. Germline lookup yields CDR1 SGHRS and CDR2 YFSETQ.